This entry is about one T cell receptor (beta chain). No antigen is known for it. Other DNA sequences within the sample encode an identical CDR3. TCRdb's table, derived via immunoSEQ multiplex PCR, lists solely in-frame clones and lacks some. This sample carries about 2.2 million clones, roughly 91% of them seen once, and the ten largest clones take roughly 1.8%. The CDR3 runs to 15 residues. Trimming cost V 3 bases and J 4 bases; bases outside gene matches: 1. Germline assignment: CDR1 SGHTA and CDR2 FQGNSA. These data come from a study of shared clonotypes between healthy human individuals. Study results and caveats: A handful of donors showed sharing of around 5% of naive CD4 clonotypes.

CD45RO-negative, CCR7-positively selected cells formed the naive CD8 fraction, excluding terminally differentiated effector memory CD45RA+ cells. Donors comprised only Caucasian adults living in Nashville, Tennessee. The J gene is TRBJ2-1, the V gene TRBV7-2; TRBD2 matches 12 bases. The receptor was derived from a man between 18 and 35 years old in good health. Some clones in this sample may be carry-over from other donors' samples. The specimen was naive CD8+ T cells from PBMCs. The CDR3 DNA is TGTGCCAGCAGCTTGCTAGCGGGAGGGTACAATGAGCAGTTCTTC. Protein product: CASSLLAGGYNEQFF.